The next 7 T cell receptor beta chains were all read from a single sample in a study of blood T cell repertoires in COVID-19. The data were produced by immunoSEQ multiplex PCR, yet TCRdb's version contains in-frame clones alone and is incomplete. Of fewer than 250,000 clones in the sample, about nine tenths were seen once. Specimen: peripheral blood. Receptors originate from a woman aged 40-49 years with acute or convalescent COVID-19.

The V and J genes are TRBV3-1 (or the pseudogene TRBV3-2) and TRBJ2-1, with D possibly being TRBD2 (7 bases). Germline CDR1 reads LGHDT; CDR2 reads YNNKEL (reference sequence). This CDR3 contains 17 residues. V lost 1 base, J lost 3 bases, and 16 bases lay in between. CDR3 sequence reads: CASSQGRGRGIYNEQFF. CDR3 nucleotide sequence: TGTGCCAGCAGCCAAGGACGGGGGCGGGGGATCTACAATGAGCAGTTCTTC.

In this sample, this clone turned up once. This sequence joins TRBV10-3 and TRBJ2-7; TRBD1 aligns across 8 bases. V lost 0 bases, J lost 2 bases, and 15 bases stayed unmatched. CDR1 is ENHRY and CDR2 is SYGVKD in the germline V gene. This CDR3 is 19 amino acids long. CDR3 region: CAISESGGTGVIPTYEQYV. In nucleotides, the CDR3 is TGTGCCATCAGTGAGTCTGGGGGGACAGGTGTAATTCCAACCTACGAGCAGTACGTC.

The rearrangement uses TRBV18 and TRBJ2-2, with 9 nucleotides matching TRBD2. The germline gives CDR1 KGHSH, CDR2 LQKENI. Trimming cost V 2 bases and J 1 base; bases outside gene matches: 8. The CDR3 spans 18 residues. CDR3 nucleotides: TGTGCCAGCTCACCAGGTCTAGCGGGGCCAATGAACACCGGGGAGCTGTTTTTT. It translates to CASSPGLAGPMNTGELFF.

The V and J genes are TRBV27 and TRBJ1-4, with D hard to call. This CDR3 is 12 amino acids long. V was clipped by 3 bases and J by 8 bases, with 7 bases between them. Germline V lookup: CDR1 MNHEY, CDR2 SMNVEV (reference sequence). The CDR3 sequence is CASSFPGEKLFF. Written as DNA, the CDR3 is TGTGCCAGCAGTTTCCCTGGCGAAAAACTGTTTTTT. The entire variable domain, with the rest obtained from reference TRBV27 and TRBJ1-4, is as follows: EAQVTQNPRYLITVTGKKLTVTCSQNMNHEYMSWYRQDPGLGLRQIYYSMNVEVTDKGDVPEGYKVSRKEKRNFPLILESPSPNQTSLYFCASSFPGEKLFFGSGTQLSVL.

The V gene is TRBV5-1, the J gene TRBJ2-3; 9 nucleotides match TRBD2. The CDR3 is made up of 17 amino acids. Germline CDR1 reads SGHRS; CDR2 reads YFSETQ. The ends lost 0 bases at V and 4 bases at J; junction bases unmatched: 9. The CDR3 nucleotides read TGCGCCAGCAGCTTGGCCGCGGCGGGGGGGCCCTCAGATACGCAGTATTTT. Protein sequence: CASSLAAAGGPSDTQYF.

The table lists this clone with a count of one. This rearrangement joins TRBV10-3 to TRBJ2-2; 14 nucleotides agree with TRBD2. CDR3 size: 18 residues. Per germline, CDR1 ENHRY and CDR2 SYGVKD. Germline trimming cut 0 bases from V and 7 bases from J; bases unmatched to any gene: 7. The CDR3 DNA reads TGTGCCATCAGTGAGTCGGGGACTAGCGGGGGTTACCGCGGGGAGCTGTTTTTT. This codes for CAISESGTSGGYRGELFF.

The V and J genes are TRBV6-2 or TRBV6-3 and TRBJ1-2; D is ambiguous. Trimming shortened V by 2 bases and J by 8 bases, and 9 bases separated the two germline ends. Germline-derived CDR1 and CDR2 are MNHEY and SVGEGT. This CDR3 is built from 12 residues. The CDR3 protein is CASSYGLRGYTF. CDR3 DNA sequence: TGTGCCAGCAGTTACGGTCTCAGGGGCTACACCTTC.